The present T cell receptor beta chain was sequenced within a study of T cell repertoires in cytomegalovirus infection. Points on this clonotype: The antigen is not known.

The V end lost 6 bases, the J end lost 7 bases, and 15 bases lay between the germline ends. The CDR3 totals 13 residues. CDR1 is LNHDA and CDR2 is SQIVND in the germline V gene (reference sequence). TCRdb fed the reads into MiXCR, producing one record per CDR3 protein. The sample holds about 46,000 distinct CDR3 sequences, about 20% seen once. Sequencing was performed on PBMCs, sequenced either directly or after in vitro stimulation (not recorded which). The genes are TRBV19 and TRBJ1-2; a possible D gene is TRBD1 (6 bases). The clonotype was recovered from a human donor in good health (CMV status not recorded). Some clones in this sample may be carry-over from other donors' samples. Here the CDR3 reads CASRGQGWPGYTF. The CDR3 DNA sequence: TGTGCCAGTAGGGGCCAGGGGTGGCCTGGCTACACCTTC.